These T cell receptor beta chains were read from a single sample in a study of OX40 agonist ivuxolimab in advanced cancers. Some clones are missing from TCRdb's copy, which holds only in-frame ones; the method was immunoSEQ multiplex PCR. Of tens of thousands of clones in the sample, 79% were seen once. The specimen was CD4+ or CD8+ T cells sorted from blood, collected in a trial of the OX40 agonist ivuxolimab. The receptors stem from an adult with an advanced solid tumor such as melanoma, head and neck, liver or kidney cancer. The CDR3 runs from the conserved cysteine through the conserved F or W. A D gene is named only where the DNA matches it firmly. Rows give clone size only sometimes, using once, few, many, or a class for an expanded clone.

D gene | clone size | J gene | V gene | CDR3 DNA | CDR3 protein
NA | NA | TRBJ1-1 | TRBV27 | TGTGCCAGCAGTTTGTCTTTGGACGTTCCAGCTTTCTTT | CASSLSLDVPAFF
NA | NA | TRBJ2-7 | TRBV6-1 | TGTGCCAGCACGGACAACTCCTACGAGCAGTACTTC | CASTDNSYEQYF
TRBD1 | NA | TRBJ1-4 | TRBV9 | TGTGCCAGCAGCGTAGGACAGGGGGGGAGTGGAGAAAAACTGTTTTTT | CASSVGQGGSGEKLFF
NA | few | TRBJ2-1 | TRBV19 | TGTGCCAGTAGTATCGCGAGGGGGATTAGTAGTGAGCAGTTCTTC | CASSIARGISSEQFF
NA | few | TRBJ1-2 | TRBV5-5 | TGTGCCAGCAGCTTGGAGGGGGAAAGAGGCTACACCTTC | CASSLEGERGYTF
TRBD2 | NA | TRBJ2-1 | TRBV11-2 | TGTGCCAGCAGCTTACTAGCGGGAGGGGACAATGAGCAGTTCTTC | CASSLLAGGDNEQFF
NA | NA | TRBJ2-1 | TRBV7-3 | TGTGCCAGCAGCCCCAACCTGGGCAAAGAGATTGAGCAGTTCTTC | CASSPNLGKEIEQFF
NA | NA | TRBJ2-2 | TRBV18 | TGTGCCAGCTCACCATCAATGTCCGGGACACTTACCGGGGAGCTGTTTTTT | CASSPSMSGTLTGELFF
NA | medium-sized | TRBJ1-1 | TRBV10-3 | TGTGCCATCAGTGGGTCAGGGCCCGAAGCTTTCTTT | CAISGSGPEAFF
NA | once | TRBJ1-3 | TRBV4-1 | TGCGCCAGCAGCCAAGATCTGGGCTCTGGAAACACCATATATTTT | CASSQDLGSGNTIYF
NA | NA | TRBJ2-1 | TRBV30 | TGTGCCTGGAGTGTACCCGGGGGCTACAGTGAGCAGTTCTTC | CAWSVPGGYSEQFF
NA | NA | TRBJ2-2 | TRBV2 | TGTGCCAGCAGGGACAGACTCGCGAACACCGGGGAGCTGTTTTTT | CASRDRLANTGELFF
NA | NA | TRBJ1-6 | TRBV5-6 | TGTGCCAGCAGCTCCACCAGGAGCTCCTATAATTCACCCCTCCACTTT | CASSSTRSSYNSPLHF
TRBD1 | NA | TRBJ2-1 | TRBV4-2 | TGTGCCAGCAGCCAAGATGGGACAGGGGGACATTGGGAGCAGTTCTTC | CASSQDGTGGHWEQFF
NA | NA | TRBJ1-1 | TRBV4-2 | TGTGCCAGCAGCCAAGGGCACGGGAACACTGAAGCTTTCTTT | CASSQGHGNTEAFF
TRBD2 | NA | TRBJ2-1 | TRBV7-3 | TGTGCCAGCAGCCGGACTAGCGGGAGTAATGAGCAGTTCTTC | CASSRTSGSNEQFF
NA | NA | TRBJ1-3 | TRBV5-1 | TGCGCCAGCAGCTTGGAGCCGAGTTCTGGAAACACCATATATTTT | CASSLEPSSGNTIYF
TRBD1 | NA | TRBJ1-5 | TRBV5-5 | TGTGCCAGCAGCGGTGGGACAGTTTCATATAGCAATCAGCCCCAGCATTTT | CASSGGTVSYSNQPQHF
TRBD2 | once | TRBJ2-3 | TRBV6-5 | TGTGCCAGCAGTTACCACTCTAGCGGGAGCACAGATACGCAGTATTTT | CASSYHSSGSTDTQYF
NA | once | TRBJ2-1 | TRBV15 | TGTGCCACCAGCAGAGATCCGACGTTCTACAATGAGCAGTTCTTC | CATSRDPTFYNEQFF
TRBD1 | NA | TRBJ1-6 | TRBV7-6 | TGTGCCAGCAGCTTATATAGGGGACAGGGGAGTTCACCCCTCCACTTT | CASSLYRGQGSSPLHF
TRBD1 | NA | TRBJ2-5 | TRBV10-2 | TGCGCCAGCAGTGCTCTGGGACAGGGGAAAGAGACCCAGTACTTC | CASSALGQGKETQYF
TRBD2 | NA | TRBJ2-3 | TRBV11-2 | TGTGCCAGCAGCTTTCGGGAGGCAGATACGCAGTATTTT | CASSFREADTQYF
NA | NA | TRBJ2-5 | TRBV5-4 | TGTGCCAGCAGCTTAGGAGGGGCCGAAGAGACCCAGTACTTC | CASSLGGAEETQYF
NA | NA | TRBJ1-5 | TRBV10-3 | TGTGCCATCAGCGGGGACAAATCTAGCAATCAGCCCCAGCATTTT | CAISGDKSSNQPQHF
NA | NA | TRBJ1-3 | TRBV6-5 | TGTGCCAGCAGTCGTGGACAATCGGAAGGAAACACCATATATTTT | CASSRGQSEGNTIYF
NA | NA | TRBJ2-5 | TRBV5-8 | TGTGCCAGCACCCCTCGAGGGGTGGGAGAGACCCAGTACTTC | CASTPRGVGETQYF
NA | NA | TRBJ2-5 | TRBV27 | TGTGCCAGCAGGCTGGCGGGCGTGGGGGAGACCCAGTACTTC | CASRLAGVGETQYF